The 21 T cell receptor beta chains below all came from one sample that was sequenced in a study of cytomegalovirus exposure and HLA in healthy donors (dated by TCRdb to the late 2010s). The library was produced with the immunoSEQ multiplex PCR assay. TCRdb provides this immuneACCESS table in a form limited to in-frame rearrangements. Some clones are lacking; in checked studies, under half of them reflect an unresolved V gene, and why the rest are absent is not known. In all, the sample holds about 130,000 clones, and 88% of those were seen once. The ten largest clones take up approximately 1.5% of the sample. Sequencing was performed on PBMCs. The receptors come from a man under 40 in good health and CMV-seronegative.

The rearrangement uses TRBV7-9 and TRBJ1-1; D unclear. CDR3 size: 13 residues. Germline assignment: CDR1 SEHNR and CDR2 FQNEAQ (reference sequence). The V and J ends lost 10 bases and 7 bases respectively, with 19 bases between them. The CDR3 DNA reads as TGTGCCACCTCGACGACCGGGAGCATTGAAGCTTTCTTT. Translating gives CATSTTGSIEAFF.

The chain combines TRBV12-5 with TRBJ2-1; the match to TRBD1 covers 7 bases. Germline V gives CDR1 LGHNT, CDR2 FRNRAP. This CDR3 spans 15 amino acids. V lost 1 base to trimming and J lost 5 bases; unmatched junction nucleotides: 5. This CDR3 reads CASGLAQGDHNEQFF. CDR3 nucleotide sequence: TGTGCTAGTGGTTTGGCCCAGGGGGACCACAATGAGCAGTTCTTC.

This chain uses TRBV5-6 with TRBJ2-7; 7 bases align to TRBD1. The CDR3 has 15 amino acids. Germline-derived CDR1 and CDR2 are SGHDT and YYEEEE. V lost 7 bases and J lost 5; bases outside the gene matches: 15. The DNA for the CDR3 is TGTGCCAGCGCCATGGGCAGGGGGTCAGGGAACGAGCAGTACTTC. This sequence encodes CASAMGRGSGNEQYF.

The rearrangement joins TRBV5-4 to TRBJ2-5, with D possibly being TRBD2 (5 bases). CDR1 and CDR2 (germline): SGHNT, YYREEE (reference sequence). V was clipped by 1 base and J by 7 bases, with 14 bases between them. The CDR3 is 14 residues long. The CDR3 bases are TGTGCCAGCAGCTTGAGGTACGGGGATTGGACCCAGTACTTC. Translated: CASSLRYGDWTQYF.

The gene calls are TRBV2 and TRBJ1-1, with TRBD1 matching 8 bases. Trimming took 3 bases from V and 0 from J; bases not matched to a gene: 9. The CDR3 runs to 17 residues. Germline-derived CDR1 and CDR2 are SNHLY and FYNNEI. CDR3 nucleotide sequence: TGTGCCAGCAGTGAGTCCCCCAGGGGGCGAGTGAACACTGAAGCTTTCTTT. This gives the protein CASSESPRGRVNTEAFF. Complete variable domain (other parts from reference TRBV2 and TRBJ1-1): EPEVTQTPSHQVTQMGQEVILRCVPISNHLYFYWYRQILGQKVEFLVSFYNNEISEKSEIFDDQFSVERPDGSNFTLKIRSTKLEDSAMYFCASSESPRGRVNTEAFFGQGTRLTVV.

The genes are TRBV6-6 and TRBJ1-2; D is ambiguous. The CDR3 extends over 12 amino acids. The V end was cut by 6 bases, the J end by 2 bases, with 7 bases between. The germline CDR1 and CDR2 sequences are MNHNY and SVGAGI (reference sequence). The CDR3 nucleotides read TGTGCCAGCAGCAAATTGAACTATGGCTACACCTTC. Its protein is CASSKLNYGYTF.

The rearrangement links TRBV2 to TRBJ1-2; D is perhaps TRBD1 (6 bases). V was pared by 4 bases and J by 4 bases, with 16 bases between. CDR1 is SNHLY, CDR2 FYNNEI, per germline. This CDR3 is 15 amino acids long. CDR3 residues: CASSVVAGDFYGYTF. In DNA form, the CDR3 reads TGTGCCAGCAGTGTCGTGGCAGGGGATTTCTATGGCTACACCTTC.

The chain employs TRBV27 and TRBJ2-7, with a tentative D call TRBD2 (6 bases). In germline, CDR1 is MNHEY, CDR2 SMNVEV (reference sequence). The ends were cut back, 2 bases at V and 1 base at J, with 15 bases in the middle. The CDR3 runs to 16 residues. CDR3 region: CASSLGIGAGSYEQYF. In DNA, the CDR3 is TGTGCCAGCAGTTTAGGGATCGGGGCGGGGTCCTACGAGCAGTACTTC.

The V and J genes are TRBV30 and TRBJ2-1; D is uncertain. V lost 0 bases and J lost 5, with 8 bases in between. Germline loops: CDR1 GTSNPN, CDR2 SVGIG (reference sequence). This CDR3 region has 13 residues. CDR3 amino acids: CAWSVSDHNEQFF. DNA for the CDR3: TGTGCCTGGAGTGTAAGCGACCACAATGAGCAGTTCTTC.

The chain links TRBV6-1 to TRBJ2-7; D perhaps matches TRBD1 (6 bases). The CDR3 has 15 amino acids. The V gene lost 5 bases and the J gene lost 0 bases, with 14 bases spanning the gap. Germline V lookup: CDR1 MNHNS, CDR2 SASEGT. CDR3 bases: TGTGCCAGCAGTCCCCGGGACATGAGCTCCTACGAGCAGTACTTC. Translation: CASSPRDMSSYEQYF.

V is TRBV27 and J is TRBJ1-5, with D perhaps matching TRBD1 (6 bases). Germline V gene lookup returns CDR1 MNHEY and CDR2 SMNVEV (reference sequence). The CDR3 extends over 14 amino acids. Trimming took off 3 bases at V and 3 bases at J, with 9 bases between the two ends. Written as DNA, the CDR3 is TGTGCCAGCAGTTTCGGACAGTCCAATCAGCCCCAGCATTTT. Translation: CASSFGQSNQPQHF.

Only a few counts were recorded for this clone. The rearrangement uses TRBV6-1 and TRBJ1-2; TRBD1 agrees at 8 bases. The germline V gene encodes CDR1 MNHNS and CDR2 SASEGT. J lost 0 bases, V lost 4 bases, and 10 bases had no gene match. The CDR3 totals 17 residues. The CDR3, as DNA: TGTGCCAGCAGTGCATCAGGGGGCACAGCAGCTAACTATGGCTACACCTTC. Translation gives CASSASGGTAANYGYTF.

This chain links TRBV7-9 with TRBJ2-7; TRBD1 agrees at 8 bases. Losses at the gene ends were 5 bases for V and 2 bases for J; bases not matched to a gene: 14. CDR1 and CDR2 (germline): SEHNR, FQNEAQ (reference sequence). This CDR3 contains 17 residues. The CDR3 protein is CASSVGQAVSRAYEQYF. The CDR3 DNA reads TGTGCCAGCAGCGTGGGACAGGCCGTCTCTAGGGCCTACGAGCAGTACTTC.

In this sample, this clone turned up a few times. The V and J genes are TRBV6-5 and TRBJ1-2; no clear D gene. Germline assignment: CDR1 MNHEY and CDR2 SVGAGI. This CDR3 has 14 amino acids. Trimming took 2 bases from V and 2 from J, leaving 9 bases between them. The CDR3 DNA reads TGTGCCAGCAGTTACCGTCGGGAAAACTATGGCTACACCTTC. This sequence encodes CASSYRRENYGYTF.

V is TRBV30 and J is TRBJ1-2; D possibly corresponds to TRBD1 (5 bases). This CDR3 is 13 amino acids long. CDR1 GTSNPN and CDR2 SVGIG come from the germline V gene (reference sequence). Trimming took 1 base from V and 7 from J, leaving 13 bases between them. The CDR3 spells CAWSEPQGGGYTF. CDR3 coding DNA: TGTGCCTGGAGTGAACCCCAGGGCGGTGGCTACACCTTC.

This clone was recorded once. Here the CDR3 DNA reads TGCAGCGCCGGGACTAGCGGCCGCGGAAGGTACGAGCAGTACTTC. Its protein product is CSAGTSGRGRYEQYF. V gene TRBV29-1 combines with J gene TRBJ2-7, with 11 bases lining up with TRBD2. From germline, CDR1 is SQVTM and CDR2 ANQGSEA. This CDR3 spans 15 amino acids. Trimming removed 7 bases from V and 4 bases from J; junction bases left unmatched: 12.

J is TRBJ2-7 and V is TRBV30; 9 bases map to TRBD1. The V and J ends lost 7 bases and 5 bases, in that order; junction bases with no gene match: 3. The CDR3 length is 11 residues. The germline V gene encodes CDR1 GTSNPN and CDR2 SVGIG (reference sequence). DNA of the CDR3: TGTGCCTTGGACAGGGGACACGAGCAGTACTTC. It translates to CALDRGHEQYF.

The chain uses TRBV7-9 and TRBJ1-1, with TRBD1 matching over 8 bases. V shed 5 bases and J 1 base; nucleotides not matched to a gene: 6. The CDR3 runs to 15 residues. Germline values: CDR1 SEHNR, CDR2 FQNEAQ (reference sequence). CDR3 loop: CASSPTGGANTEAFF. In DNA, the CDR3 is TGTGCCAGCAGCCCCACAGGGGGTGCGAACACTGAAGCTTTCTTT.

The chain carries TRBV7-7 and TRBJ2-5; 7 bases line up with TRBD1. Losses at the gene ends were 7 bases for V and 2 bases for J; bases not matched to a gene: 19. CDR1 is SSHAT, CDR2 FNYEAQ, per germline (reference sequence). The CDR3 extends over 18 amino acids. The CDR3 loop is CASTRGSGTVAPQETQYF. CDR3 DNA sequence: TGTGCCAGCACCCGCGGCTCCGGGACAGTGGCCCCTCAAGAGACCCAGTACTTC.

The gene calls are TRBV7-9 and TRBJ1-2; no clear D. V was trimmed by 4 bases and J by 5 bases, leaving 11 bases between them. The CDR3 length is 13 residues. Germline assignment: CDR1 SEHNR and CDR2 FQNEAQ (reference sequence). CDR3 in amino acids: CASSSTAEYGYTF. The CDR3 DNA sequence: TGTGCCAGCAGCTCAACGGCGGAGTATGGCTACACCTTC.

V usage is TRBV30 and J usage is TRBJ2-7; D call uncertain. Trimming shortened V by 2 bases and J by 2 bases, and 13 bases separated the two germline ends. CDR1 is GTSNPN and CDR2 is SVGIG in the germline V gene (reference sequence). The CDR3 totals 14 residues. As DNA, the CDR3 is TGTGCCTGGAGTCGGAACAGCCCAACCTACGAGCAGTACTTC. It codes for CAWSRNSPTYEQYF.